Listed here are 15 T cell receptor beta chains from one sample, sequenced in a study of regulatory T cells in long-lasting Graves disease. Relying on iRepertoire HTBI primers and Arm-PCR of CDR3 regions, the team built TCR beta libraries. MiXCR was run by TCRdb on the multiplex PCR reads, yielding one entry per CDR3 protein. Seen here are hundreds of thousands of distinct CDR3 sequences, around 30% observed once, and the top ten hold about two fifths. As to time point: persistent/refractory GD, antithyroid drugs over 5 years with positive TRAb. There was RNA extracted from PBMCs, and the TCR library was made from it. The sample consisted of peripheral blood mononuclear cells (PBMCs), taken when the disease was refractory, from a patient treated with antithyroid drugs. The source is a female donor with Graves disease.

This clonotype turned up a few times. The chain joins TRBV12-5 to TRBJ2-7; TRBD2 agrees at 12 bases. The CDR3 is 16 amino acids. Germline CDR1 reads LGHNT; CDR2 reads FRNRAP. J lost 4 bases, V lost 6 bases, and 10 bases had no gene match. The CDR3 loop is CASGPPGLAGQYEQYF. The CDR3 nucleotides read TGTGCTAGTGGACCCCCCGGACTAGCGGGGCAGTACGAGCAGTACTTC.

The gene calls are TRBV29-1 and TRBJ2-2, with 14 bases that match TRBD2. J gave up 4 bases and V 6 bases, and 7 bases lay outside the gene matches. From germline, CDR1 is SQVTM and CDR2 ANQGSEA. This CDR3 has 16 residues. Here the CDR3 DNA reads TGCAGCGTCCAGGGACTAGCGGGAGTTGGCACCGGGGAGCTGTTTTTT. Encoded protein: CSVQGLAGVGTGELFF.

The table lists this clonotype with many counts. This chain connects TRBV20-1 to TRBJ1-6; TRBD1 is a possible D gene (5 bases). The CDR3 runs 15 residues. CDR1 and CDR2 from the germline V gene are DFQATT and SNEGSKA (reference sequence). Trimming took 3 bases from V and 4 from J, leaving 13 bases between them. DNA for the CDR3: TGCAGTGCTAGGAGACTTACAGGTTATAATTCACCCCTCCACTTT. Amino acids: CSARRLTGYNSPLHF.

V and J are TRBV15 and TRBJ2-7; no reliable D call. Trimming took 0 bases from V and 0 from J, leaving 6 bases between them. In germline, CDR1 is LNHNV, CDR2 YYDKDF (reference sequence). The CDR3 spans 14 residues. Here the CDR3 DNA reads TGTGCCACCAGCAGAGATCCCAGCTCCTACGAGCAGTACTTC. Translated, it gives CATSRDPSSYEQYF.

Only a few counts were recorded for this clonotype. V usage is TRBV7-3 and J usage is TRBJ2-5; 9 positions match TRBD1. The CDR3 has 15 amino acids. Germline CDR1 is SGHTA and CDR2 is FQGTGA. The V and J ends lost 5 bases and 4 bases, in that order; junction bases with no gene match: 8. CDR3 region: CASSLRTGEGETQYF. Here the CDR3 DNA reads TGTGCCAGCAGCCTAAGGACAGGGGAGGGAGAGACCCAGTACTTC.

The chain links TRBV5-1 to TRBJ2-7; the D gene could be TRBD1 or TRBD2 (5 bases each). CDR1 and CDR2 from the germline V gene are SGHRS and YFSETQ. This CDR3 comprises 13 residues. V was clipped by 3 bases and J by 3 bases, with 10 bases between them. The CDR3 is CASSWGTHYEQYF. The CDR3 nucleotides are TGCGCCAGCAGCTGGGGGACCCACTACGAGCAGTACTTC.

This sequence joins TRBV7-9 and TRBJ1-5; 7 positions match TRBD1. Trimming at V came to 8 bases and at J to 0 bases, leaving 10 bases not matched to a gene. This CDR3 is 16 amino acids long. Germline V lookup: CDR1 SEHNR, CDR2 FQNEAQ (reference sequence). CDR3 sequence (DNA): TGTGCCAGCGCATCGGGACAGCTCAATAGCAATCAGCCCCAGCATTTT. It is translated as CASASGQLNSNQPQHF.

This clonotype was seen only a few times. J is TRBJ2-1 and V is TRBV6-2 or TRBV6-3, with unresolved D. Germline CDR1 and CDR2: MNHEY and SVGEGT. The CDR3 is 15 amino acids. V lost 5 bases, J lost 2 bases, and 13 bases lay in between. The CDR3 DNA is TGTGCCAGCAGTGCCATAGTAGGCCCCTACAATGAGCAGTTCTTC. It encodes CASSAIVGPYNEQFF.

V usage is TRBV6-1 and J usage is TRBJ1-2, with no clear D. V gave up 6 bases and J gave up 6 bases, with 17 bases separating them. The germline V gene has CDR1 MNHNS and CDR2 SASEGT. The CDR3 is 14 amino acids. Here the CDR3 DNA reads TGTGCCAGCAGCCGAGGACCGAGTTCCGATGGCTACACCTTC. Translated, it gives CASSRGPSSDGYTF.

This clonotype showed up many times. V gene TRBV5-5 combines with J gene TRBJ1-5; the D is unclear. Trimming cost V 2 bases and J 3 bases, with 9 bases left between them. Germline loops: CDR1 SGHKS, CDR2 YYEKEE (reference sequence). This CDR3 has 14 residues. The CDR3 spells CASSLPGDNQPQHF. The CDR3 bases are TGTGCCAGCAGCTTACCGGGAGACAATCAGCCCCAGCATTTT.

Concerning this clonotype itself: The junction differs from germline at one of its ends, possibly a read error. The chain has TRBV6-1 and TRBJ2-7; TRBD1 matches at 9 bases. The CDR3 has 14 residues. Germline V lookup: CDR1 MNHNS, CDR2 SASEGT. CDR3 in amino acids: CAISRTGVTYEQYF. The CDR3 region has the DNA TGTGCCATCAGTAGGACAGGGGTAACCTACGAGCAGTACTTC.

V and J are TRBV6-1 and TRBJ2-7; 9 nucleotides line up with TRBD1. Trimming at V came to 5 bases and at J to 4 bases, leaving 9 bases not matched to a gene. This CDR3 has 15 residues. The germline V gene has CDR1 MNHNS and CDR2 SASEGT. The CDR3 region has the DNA TGTGCCAGCAGTAGTCCGGGACAGGGCTTGTACGAGCAGTACTTC. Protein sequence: CASSSPGQGLYEQYF.

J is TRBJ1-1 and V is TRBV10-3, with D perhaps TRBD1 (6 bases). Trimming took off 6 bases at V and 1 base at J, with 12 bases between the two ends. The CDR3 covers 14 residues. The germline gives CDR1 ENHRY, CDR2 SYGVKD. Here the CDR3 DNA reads TGTGCCATCAGCCTCCAGGGGAGGAACACTGAAGCTTTCTTT. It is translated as CAISLQGRNTEAFF.

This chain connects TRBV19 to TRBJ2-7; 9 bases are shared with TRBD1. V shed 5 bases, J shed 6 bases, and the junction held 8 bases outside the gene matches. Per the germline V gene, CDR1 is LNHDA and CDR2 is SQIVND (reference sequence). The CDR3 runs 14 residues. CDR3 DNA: TGTGCCAGTAGTCCGACAGGGGGTAATGGCGAGCAGTACTTC. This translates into CASSPTGGNGEQYF.

Written as DNA, the CDR3 is TGCAGTGCAGAGACTGCCTACGAGCAGTACTTC. Translation: CSAETAYEQYF. The chain couples TRBV20-1 to TRBJ2-7; D uncertain. Between the trimmed V and J ends, which lost 6 bases and 2 bases, there was a span of 8 bases. CDR1 and CDR2 from the germline V gene are DFQATT and SNEGSKA (reference sequence). The CDR3 spans 11 residues.